The following is a TCR beta chain sequence with its context. The data were taken from a study of prognosis after radiotherapy for stage I lung cancer. Genomic DNA yielded TCR beta CDR3, amplified by two-round multiplex PCR. The first PCR round targeted every TRBV and TRBJ gene with specific primers. In TCRdb, the multiplex PCR reads were re-called with MiXCR into one record per CDR3 protein. The sample lists fewer than 25,000 distinct CDR3 sequences; approximately 50% were seen once. With 4 bases removed from V and 7 bases from J, the gap between germline ends came to 4 bases. Looked up from germline, CDR1 is LGHNT and CDR2 is FRNRAP. The CDR3 covers 11 residues.

J is TRBJ2-2 and V is TRBV12-5, with no clear D. This sequence originates from a donor aged 50 or older with non-small cell lung cancer. The specimen comprised PBMCs, sampled before or after stereotactic body radiation therapy (not recorded which). CDR3 in amino acids: CASGSIGELFF. In DNA, the CDR3 is TGTGCTAGTGGTTCTATCGGGGAGCTGTTTTTT.